A selection of T cell receptor beta chains follows, all from one sample in a study of blood T cell repertoires in COVID-19. TCRdb's table, derived via immunoSEQ multiplex PCR, lists solely in-frame clones and lacks some. Of approximately 150,000 clones listed, about 91% are singletons. Sequencing was carried out using peripheral blood. These receptors were obtained from a woman between 50 and 59 years old with acute or convalescent COVID-19. Each CDR3 is given with its conserved first and last residue. The order of the fields is D gene, clone size, J gene, V gene, CDR3 DNA, CDR3 protein. The D gene is left open where the match is weak. The listing skips clone size in some rows; elsewhere it reads once, few, many or a size class.

-	-	TRBJ2-1	TRBV9	TGTGCCAGCAGCTCACGGCCAGGGGGGAATGAGCAGTTCTTC	CASSSRPGGNEQFF
-	-	TRBJ2-1	TRBV7-2	TGTGCCAGCAGCTCAGGACCAGGGATCGGTGAGCAGTTCTTC	CASSSGPGIGEQFF
TRBD2	-	TRBJ2-6	TRBV6-2/TRBV6-3	TGTGCCAGCAGTCACCGAGCGGGGGGCACGTCTGGGGCCAACGTCCTGACTTTC	CASSHRAGGTSGANVLTF
-	many	TRBJ2-2	TRBV5-1	TGCGCCAGCAGCCCGGCAGGGGACCGCACCGGGGAGCTGTTTTTT	CASSPAGDRTGELFF
TRBD1	-	TRBJ1-2	TRBV5-6	TGTGCCAGCAGCTTGCAGGGGGCTAACTATGGCTACACCTTC	CASSLQGANYGYTF
TRBD1	-	TRBJ1-5	TRBV19	TGTGCCAGTCGACCCCTTGACAGGGGGGATAGTCAGCCCCAGCATTTT	CASRPLDRGDSQPQHF
TRBD2	-	TRBJ2-7	TRBV7-2	TGTGCCAGCAGCAACCCGGGACTAGCGGCCTACGAGCAGTACTTC	CASSNPGLAAYEQYF
TRBD1	-	TRBJ1-5	TRBV11-2	TGTGCCAGCAGCCCAGGGACAGGGAATCAGCCCCAGCATTTT	CASSPGTGNQPQHF
TRBD2	-	TRBJ2-3	TRBV6-1	TGTGCCAGCAGTGAAGCGCTTACCGGGGGGGCAGATACGCAGTATTTT	CASSEALTGGADTQYF
-	-	TRBJ1-1	TRBV6-6	TGTGCCAGCAGTTACGCAGGGAAGACTGAAGCTTTCTTT	CASSYAGKTEAFF
-	few	TRBJ1-1	TRBV5-6	TGTGCCAGCAGCTTGGTCGCAGGCACTGAAGCTTTCTTT	CASSLVAGTEAFF
TRBD1	-	TRBJ2-7	TRBV24-1	TGTGCCACCAGTGAGCGGACAGGGAATCACTACGAGCAGTACTTC	CATSERTGNHYEQYF
-	-	TRBJ1-2	TRBV3-1/TRBV3-2	TGTGCCAGCAGCCAAGATCCCAGGTCTAACTATGGCTACACCTTC	CASSQDPRSNYGYTF
TRBD1	-	TRBJ1-4	TRBV10-3	TGTGCCATCAGTGACTCAGACAGGGGCAGGGGTGAAAAACTGTTTTTT	CAISDSDRGRGEKLFF
-	-	TRBJ1-2	TRBV25-1	TGTGCCAGCAGTGATCACAACCTTCTCTATGGCTACACCTTC	CASSDHNLLYGYTF
TRBD1	-	TRBJ2-1	TRBV5-4	TGTGCCAGCAGCACCGGGACAGTTAACTCCTACAATGAGCAGTTCTTC	CASSTGTVNSYNEQFF
-	once	TRBJ2-5	TRBV4-2	TGTGCCAGCAGCCAAGATTGGGGGGAGCACCAAGAGACCCAGTACTTC	CASSQDWGEHQETQYF
-	-	TRBJ1-2	TRBV28	TGTGCCAGCAGTTCCCCTGGAGGGTTCGATGGCTACACCTTC	CASSSPGGFDGYTF
TRBD2	-	TRBJ2-2	TRBV5-1	TGCGCCAGCAGCTTGGCTAGCGGGGGGGCCCCCGGGGAGCTGTTTTTT	CASSLASGGAPGELFF
-	-	TRBJ1-1	TRBV25-1	TGTGCCAGCCAGAGAGGTAAAGCTTTCTTT	CASQRGKAFF
TRBD1	-	TRBJ1-2	TRBV24-1	TGTGCCACCAGTCGACAGGGGGCGAAGGGCTACACCTTC	CATSRQGAKGYTF
TRBD2	-	TRBJ2-1	TRBV11-3	TGTGCCAGCAGCCCGCGTGGCGGGAGTTCAAATGAGCAGTTCTTC	CASSPRGGSSNEQFF
TRBD1	-	TRBJ2-1	TRBV27	TGTGCCAGCAGTTTACCCCGGGGACAGGGGATAGAAAAAGACAATGAGCAGTTCTTC	CASSLPRGQGIEKDNEQFF